This T cell receptor (beta chain) was found in a study of blood T cell repertoires in COVID-19 (dated by TCRdb to 2018 to 2020). Study-wide context: Samples covering the acute and convalescent phases of COVID-19 were provided by collaborators in the United States, Italy and Spain. The prospective study material was composed of cDNA or gDNA derived from T cells, B-cell-depleted T cells, or PBMCs. Deeply sampled blood TCRbeta repertoires from subjects exposed to, actively infected with, or recovered from COVID-19 were included in the dataset. The repertoires were released in a freely available public database meant as a resource for research on the immune response to SARS-CoV-2. The samples were drawn from two sources: the first 160 participants of the ongoing ImmuneRACE study, and about 1,300 subjects contributed by 6 global collaborators. Sample metadata almost always included a de-identified subject ID, COVID-19 status, age in years and sex. Where available, HLA class I and class II types were taken from metadata supplied by the sample provider and were not determined by assay-based typing.

The immunoSEQ Assay, a bias-controlled multiplex PCR, was used to amplify TCRbeta CDR3 regions from genomic DNA. The source study handled its data this way. Within the assay, amplification of reference gene primers was used to estimate how many nucleated cells each sample contained. To quantify the absolute abundance of each unique TCRbeta CDR3 rearrangement, sequence reads were collapsed and filtered. For each sample, productive Simpson clonality was calculated as the square root of Simpson's diversity index across productive rearrangements. Entries here come from immuneACCESS through TCRdb and include only in-frame sequences with V and J called. Some clones fail to appear in such tables; in the studies checked, an unresolved V gene covers under half of the shortfall, and the cause of the remainder is unknown. That table supplies the V and J calls and clone size; D and trimming were determined from the DNA. Recorded for this sample are about 40,000 clones; roughly 87% of them occurred a single time. In total, the top ten clones hold roughly a tenth of the sample.

The germline V gene encodes CDR1 KGHDR and CDR2 SFDVKD. Trimming takes 5 bases off V and 7 bases off J; junction bases not matched to a gene: 13. The CDR3 runs 16 amino acids, cysteine and phenylalanine included. This entry keeps only the CDR3 DNA: 48 bases, framed from base 1. The collaborating institutions used their own protocols to collect whole blood in K2EDTA tubes. For TCRbeta analysis, collaborators shipped samples in one of three forms: frozen whole blood, isolated PBMCs, or DNA extracted from either of those sample types. What the study reported, not specific to this receptor: The quantity of clinical and demographic metadata differed by source and by participant and was supplied without curation.

In the case of this clone: Which antigen it targets is not known. One base away there is no much larger clone; base qualities are not given.

The origin of this receptor is a woman aged 80 or older with active COVID-19. The chain was built from TRBV24-1 and TRBJ2-1; 7 middle bases align to TRBD1. The sample comprised peripheral blood. The CDR3 is CATSALKTGVGNEQFF. The DNA sequence follows: TGTGCCACCAGTGCCCTTAAAACAGGGGTAGGAAATGAGCAGTTCTTC.